These 16 T cell receptor beta chains came from one sample sequenced in a study of OX40 agonist ivuxolimab in advanced cancers. Only in-frame clones appear in the TCRdb table, and some are missing; sequencing was by immunoSEQ multiplex PCR. Among some 42,000 clones listed, roughly 86% were seen once. The input for sequencing was CD4+ or CD8+ T cells sorted from blood, taken in a trial of the OX40 agonist ivuxolimab. The receptors derive from an adult with an advanced solid tumor such as melanoma, head and neck, liver or kidney cancer.

The chain carries TRBV5-5 and TRBJ1-2; no clear D. With 0 bases removed from V and 3 bases from J, the gap between germline ends came to 18 bases. This CDR3 is built from 17 residues. In germline, CDR1 is SGHKS, CDR2 YYEKEE (reference sequence). CDR3 bases: TGTGCCAGCAGCTTGGAGCTGGCTCCCCAAGCGGACTATGGCTACACCTTC. As protein: CASSLELAPQADYGYTF.

The rearrangement uses TRBV6-5 and TRBJ1-1; D remains ambiguous. Germline V lookup: CDR1 MNHEY, CDR2 SVGAGI. The CDR3 consists of 13 residues. The germline V and J ends were trimmed by 0 bases and 7 bases, with 9 bases remaining between them. CDR3 loop: CASSYSITGEAFF. CDR3 nucleotides: TGTGCCAGCAGTTACTCTATCACGGGTGAAGCTTTCTTT.

The chain joins TRBV9 to TRBJ2-6; D possibly corresponds to TRBD2 (6 bases). In germline, CDR1 is SGDLS, CDR2 YYNGEE. This CDR3 contains 18 residues. Trimming removed 4 bases from V and 0 bases from J, with 17 bases in between. Here the CDR3 DNA reads TGTGCCAGCAGCCCCGCGGGATCGGTTAGCTCTGGGGCCAACGTCCTGACTTTC. This encodes CASSPAGSVSSGANVLTF.

The genes are TRBV27 and TRBJ2-3, with 8 nucleotides matching TRBD2. The germline V gene encodes CDR1 MNHEY and CDR2 SMNVEV (reference sequence). The length of the CDR3 is 12 residues. Trimming took 10 bases from V and 4 from J; bases not matched to a gene: 4. The CDR3 nucleotides are TGTGCCACCCAGCGGGGGTCAGATACGCAGTATTTT. Protein sequence: CATQRGSDTQYF.

The chain combines TRBV5-3 with TRBJ2-7; D remains ambiguous. TRBV5-3 carries the ORF label, with uncertain function. The CDR3 spans 12 residues. CDR3 region: CASSLEPARQYV. DNA of the CDR3: TGTGCCAGCAGCTTGGAGCCCGCCAGGCAGTACGTC.

This chain links TRBV4-1 with TRBJ2-1; unclear D gene. The germline gives CDR1 MGHRA, CDR2 YSYEKL. V was pared by 6 bases and J by 5 bases, with 11 bases between. CDR3 length equals 13 residues. The CDR3 protein is CASSRTDNNEQFF. The CDR3 region has the DNA TGCGCCAGCAGTCGGACGGATAACAATGAGCAGTTCTTC.

The chain combines TRBV7-6 with TRBJ2-3; perhaps TRBD2 as D (6 bases). V was cut by 4 bases and J by 10 bases, with 21 bases left in between. The CDR3 is made up of 15 amino acids. The germline V gene has CDR1 SGHVS and CDR2 FNYEAQ. The CDR3 loop is CASSSSGLSTGAQYF. DNA for the CDR3: TGTGCCAGCAGCTCAAGCGGACTTTCCACGGGGGCGCAGTATTTT.

This chain links TRBV6-1 with TRBJ1-5; D is ambiguous. Germline-derived CDR1 and CDR2 are MNHNS and SASEGT. The CDR3 covers 13 residues. Trimming took off 6 bases at V and 4 bases at J, with 10 bases between the two ends. This CDR3 is CASRWTENQPQHF. CDR3 in DNA: TGTGCCAGCAGGTGGACGGAAAATCAGCCCCAGCATTTT.

The chain combines TRBV5-4 with TRBJ1-1; D possibly corresponds to TRBD1 (6 bases). The germline V and J ends were trimmed by 4 bases and 8 bases, with 24 bases remaining between them. The CDR3 totals 16 residues. Germline-derived CDR1 and CDR2 are SGHNT and YYREEE (reference sequence). CDR3 DNA sequence: TGTGCCAGCAGCCAAGATGTTTCAGCCGAAGACAGGGAAGCTTTCTTT. The encoded protein is CASSQDVSAEDREAFF. Looking up the rest from reference TRBV5-4 and TRBJ1-1 gives the full variable domain: ETGVTQSPTHLIKTRGQQVTLRCSSQSGHNTVSWYQQALGQGPQFIFQYYREEENGRGNFPPRFSGLQFPNYSSELNVNALELDDSALYLCASSQDVSAEDREAFFGQGTRLTVV.

This clone was seen only a few times. The chain joins TRBV25-1 to TRBJ2-2; D might be TRBD2 (5 bases). V lost 2 bases, J lost 4 bases, and 17 bases lay in between. The CDR3 is 17 residues long. Germline V lookup: CDR1 MGHDK, CDR2 SYGVNS. The CDR3 reads CASSEQWVGGSTGELFF. The CDR3 nucleotides are TGTGCCAGCAGTGAACAATGGGTAGGCGGGTCCACCGGGGAGCTGTTTTTT.

The V call is TRBV23-1, the J call TRBJ2-1; 7 positions match TRBD2. TRBV23-1 is labeled an ORF, and its function is uncertain. This CDR3 is built from 17 residues. V dropped 0 bases and J dropped 0; count of bases not matched to a gene: 5. DNA for the CDR3: TGCGCCAGCAGTCAATCGAACGGGGGGAGCTCCTACAATGAGCAGTTCTTC. It translates to CASSQSNGGSSYNEQFF.

The chain couples TRBV10-3 to TRBJ2-1, with 15 bases aligning to TRBD2. V lost 6 bases to trimming and J lost 8 bases; unmatched junction nucleotides: 8. The germline CDR1 and CDR2 sequences are ENHRY and SYGVKD. The CDR3 contains 16 residues. The chain's CDR3 is CAIRDGTSGGLYEQFF. The CDR3 nucleotides read TGTGCCATCAGAGACGGGACTAGCGGGGGGCTATATGAGCAGTTCTTC.

The V gene is TRBV13, the J gene TRBJ1-1, with D perhaps matching TRBD1 (5 bases). Looked up from germline, CDR1 is PRHDT and CDR2 is FYEKMQ (reference sequence). The V gene lost 4 bases and the J gene lost 1 base, with 10 bases spanning the gap. The CDR3 loop spans 14 amino acids. CDR3 bases: TGTGCCAGCAGCTCGGGGGTGGGGAACACTGAAGCTTTCTTT. This codes for CASSSGVGNTEAFF.

Here the CDR3 reads CASSLLSWNTEAFF. The CDR3 coding sequence is TGTGCCAGCAGTCTCTTGTCTTGGAACACTGAAGCTTTCTTT. The chain has TRBV6-5 and TRBJ1-1; D not certain. With 5 bases removed from V and 1 base from J, the gap between germline ends came to 11 bases. Germline-derived CDR1 and CDR2 are MNHEY and SVGAGI. The CDR3 totals 14 residues.

The chain has TRBV15 and TRBJ1-2; D remains ambiguous. The V end was cut by 3 bases, the J end by 4 bases, with 9 bases between. The germline gives CDR1 LNHNV, CDR2 YYDKDF (reference sequence). The CDR3 runs 13 residues. The CDR3 region is CATSSLQLYGYTF. Written as DNA, the CDR3 is TGTGCCACCAGCAGCCTACAGCTCTATGGCTACACCTTC.

The chain employs TRBV4-1 and TRBJ1-6, with D perhaps matching TRBD1 (5 bases). The V end lost 5 bases, the J end lost 7 bases, and 21 bases lay between the germline ends. There are 17 residues in the CDR3. CDR1 is MGHRA, CDR2 YSYEKL, per germline. DNA of the CDR3: TGCGCCAGCAGCGAACCTTGGGTACAGGACCTCAATTCACCCCTCCACTTT. Encoded protein: CASSEPWVQDLNSPLHF.